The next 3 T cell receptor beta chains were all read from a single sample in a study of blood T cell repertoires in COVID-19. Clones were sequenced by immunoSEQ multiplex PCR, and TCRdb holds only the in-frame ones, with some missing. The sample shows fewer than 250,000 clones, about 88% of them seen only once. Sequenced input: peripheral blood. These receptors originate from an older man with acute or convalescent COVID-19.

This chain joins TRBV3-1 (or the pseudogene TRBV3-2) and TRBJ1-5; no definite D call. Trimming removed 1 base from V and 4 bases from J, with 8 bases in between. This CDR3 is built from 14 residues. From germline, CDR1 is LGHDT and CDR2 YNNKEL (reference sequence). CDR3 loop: CASSQVAGNQPQHF. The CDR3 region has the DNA TGTGCCAGCAGCCAAGTAGCCGGTAATCAGCCCCAGCATTTT.

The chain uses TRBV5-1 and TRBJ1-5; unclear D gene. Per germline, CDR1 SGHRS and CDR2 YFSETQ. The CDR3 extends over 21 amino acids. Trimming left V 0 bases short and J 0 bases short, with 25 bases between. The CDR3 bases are TGCGCCAGCAGCTTGGTTCGGGTTATTCGAACGGTAACATATAGCAATCAGCCCCAGCATTTT. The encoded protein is CASSLVRVIRTVTYSNQPQHF.

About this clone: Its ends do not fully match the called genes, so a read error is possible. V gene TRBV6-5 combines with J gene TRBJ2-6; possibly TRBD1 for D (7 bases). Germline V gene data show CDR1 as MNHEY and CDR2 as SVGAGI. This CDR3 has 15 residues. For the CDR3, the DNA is TGTGCCAGCAGTTACGCCTCCAGGGGGGTCAACGTCCTGACTTTC. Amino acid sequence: CASSYASRGVNVLTF.